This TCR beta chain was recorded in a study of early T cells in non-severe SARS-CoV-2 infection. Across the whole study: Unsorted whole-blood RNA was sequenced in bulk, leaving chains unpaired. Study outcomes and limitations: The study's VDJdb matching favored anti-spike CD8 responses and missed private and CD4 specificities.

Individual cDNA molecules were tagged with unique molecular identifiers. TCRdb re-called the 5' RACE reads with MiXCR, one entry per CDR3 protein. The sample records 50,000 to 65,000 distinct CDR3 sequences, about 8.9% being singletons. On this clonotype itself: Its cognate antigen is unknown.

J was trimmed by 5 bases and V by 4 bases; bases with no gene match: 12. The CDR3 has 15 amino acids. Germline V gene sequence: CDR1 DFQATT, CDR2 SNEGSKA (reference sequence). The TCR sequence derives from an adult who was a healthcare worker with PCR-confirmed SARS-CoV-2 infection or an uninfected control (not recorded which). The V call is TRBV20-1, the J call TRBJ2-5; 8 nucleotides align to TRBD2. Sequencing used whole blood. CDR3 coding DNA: TGCAGTGCTACAGGCGGGAGGAAGACGGGGGAGACCCAGTACTTC. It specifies CSATGGRKTGETQYF.